Here is one TCR beta chain with its context. V lost 3 bases and J lost 2, with 11 bases in between. Germline V gene data show CDR1 as MGHRA and CDR2 as YSYEKL. This CDR3 has 15 amino acids. The entry originates in a study of blood T cell repertoires in COVID-19. Profiled with immunoSEQ multiplex PCR; TCRdb holds only in-frame clones, not every one. The repertoire consists of 100,000 to 150,000 clones, with approximately 90% occurring once and the leading ten covering roughly 2%. This chain connects TRBV4-1 to TRBJ1-5; D not certain. The sample taken for sequencing was peripheral blood. This TCR was sampled from a man aged 50-59 years with COVID-19, enrolled during active disease. CDR3 sequence reads: CASSHTNMGNQPQHF. CDR3 DNA: TGCGCCAGCAGCCATACCAACATGGGCAATCAGCCCCAGCATTTT.